This TCR beta chain was documented in a study of T cells after yellow fever vaccination. Trimming pared 6 bases from V and 8 bases from J, leaving 13 bases between. The CDR3 contains 11 residues. Germline V gives CDR1 DFQATT, CDR2 SNEGSKA (reference sequence). To note about this clonotype: What it binds is not known.

Broader study findings: The secondary response was weaker but peaked faster, day 5 versus 15.

TCRdb redid the calling of the 5' RACE reads with MiXCR, one entry per CDR3 protein. The data hold 250,000 to 350,000 distinct CDR3 sequences, with around 6.8% observed a single time. The chain recombines TRBV20-1 with TRBJ1-2; D possibly corresponds to TRBD1 (6 bases). The receptor was isolated from a man between 18 and 35 years old who received the YFV17D yellow fever vaccine. Sequenced material: PBMCs, taken approximately 40 days after the first yellow fever vaccination. CDR3 in amino acids: CSAGQGRGYTF. In DNA, the CDR3 is TGCAGTGCGGGCCAGGGGCGAGGCTACACCTTC.